This T cell receptor (beta chain) was found in a study of cytomegalovirus exposure and HLA in healthy donors. Background on the study: When 300 to 400 donors were genotyped, 80% to 90% of them were found to fall in the Caucasian-associated ancestry cluster.

This CDR3 is 14 amino acids long. V shed 5 bases, J shed 2 bases, and the junction held 2 bases outside the gene matches. Germline V gives CDR1 MNHEY, CDR2 SMNVEV (reference sequence). In regard to this clone: Its antigen is not known.

Primers included in the PCR were 60 Vbeta and 13 Jbeta primers. This table comes from immunoSEQ multiplex PCR, and its TCRdb copy is limited to in-frame clones, with some not included. Of nearly 110,000 clones in the sample, 60% to 80% were seen once. Study conclusions and caveats: In terms of immune exposure information, only CMV serostatus was available.

Sequencing was done on a sample of PBMCs. The chain joins TRBV27 to TRBJ2-1; 8 bases are shared with TRBD2. This TCR was sampled from a female donor in good health and CMV-seronegative. The CDR3 protein is CASSIAGPYNEQFF. CDR3 DNA sequence: TGTGCCAGCAGTATAGCGGGACCCTACAATGAGCAGTTCTTC.